This T cell receptor beta chain stems from a study of identifying expanded T cells in peripheral blood. The germline V gene encodes CDR1 SGHTA and CDR2 FQGNSA. The CDR3 consists of 15 residues. V lost 0 bases and J 7 bases, leaving 13 bases between the germline ends. Study results and caveats: Technical replicates showed approximately 1.2 changed clones; roughly two weeks approximately 15; four weeks 19. Roughly two-week clone count variance significantly increased as total template count grew.

Points on this clone: The target antigen is unknown.

Sequenced by immunoSEQ multiplex PCR; TCRdb stores in-frame clones only, minus some. The table records 100,000 to 150,000 clones, 75% to 90% of them present only once. During the collection period, no donor immune events like infections were recorded. Material: blood. This chain joins TRBV7-2 and TRBJ2-1, with unresolved D. This sequence originates from a person aged 18 to 69 in good health. In DNA, the CDR3 is TGTGCCAGCAGCTTAGCGGTCCTGATCTCGAATGAGCAGTTCTTC. Protein product: CASSLAVLISNEQFF.